A single sample is the source of the 5 T cell receptor beta chains below, sequenced in a study of T cell responses to AZD1222 COVID-19 vaccine. Assay: immunoSEQ multiplex PCR; the TCRdb copy retains only in-frame clones and omits some. The sample lists 120,000 to 150,000 clones, 91% seen once, with approximately 3.6% in the top ten. Sequencing was performed on peripheral blood, taken 28 days after the second AZD1222 dose. The receptors were gathered from an adult who received the AZD1222 COVID-19 vaccine.

This rearrangement joins TRBV24-1 to TRBJ1-2; 8 bases are shared with TRBD1. This CDR3 is built from 14 residues. Germline loops: CDR1 KGHDR, CDR2 SFDVKD. The junction had 0 bases not matched to a gene; V was cut back by 2 bases and J by 2 bases. CDR3 in DNA: TGTGCCACCAGTGATTGGGACAGGAACTATGGCTACACCTTC. Its protein is CATSDWDRNYGYTF.

As for this clone: The sample holds other DNA sequences that translate to the same CDR3. The chain employs TRBV5-1 and TRBJ2-3; 9 positions match TRBD2. V gave up 0 bases and J gave up 0 bases; unmatched junction bases: 2. The CDR3 totals 16 residues. Germline loops: CDR1 SGHRS, CDR2 YFSETQ. The CDR3 is CASSLGLAASTDTQYF. CDR3 DNA: TGCGCCAGCAGCTTGGGACTAGCGGCTAGCACAGATACGCAGTATTTT.

This sequence joins TRBV11-3 and TRBJ2-7; 9 bases are a match to TRBD1. The length of the CDR3 is 15 residues. Germline loops: CDR1 SGHNT, CDR2 YENEEA. Trimming at V came to 5 bases and at J to 5 bases, leaving 10 bases not matched to a gene. CDR3 DNA: TGTGCCAGCAGCCTAAGGACAGGGGCGATCAACGAGCAGTACTTC. Translating gives CASSLRTGAINEQYF. Complete variable domain (other parts from reference TRBV11-3 and TRBJ2-7): EAGVVQSPRYKIIEKKQPVAFWCNPISGHNTLYWYLQNLGQGPELLIRYENEEAVDDSQLPKDRFSAERLKGVDSTLKIQPAELGDSAVYLCASSLRTGAINEQYFGPGTRLTVT.

The chain is built from TRBV18 and TRBJ1-1; D gene uncertain. Germline assignment: CDR1 KGHSH and CDR2 LQKENI. The CDR3 has 15 residues. Trimming took off 2 bases at V and 2 bases at J, with 12 bases between the two ends. CDR3 sequence reads: CASSPRSRANTEAFF. CDR3 DNA: TGTGCCAGCTCACCAAGATCCCGAGCTAACACTGAAGCTTTCTTT.

This clone appeared once. The chain employs TRBV14 and TRBJ2-7, with unresolved D. Germline-derived CDR1 and CDR2 are SGHDN and FVKESK. Trimming took off 1 base at V and 3 bases at J, with 16 bases between the two ends. The CDR3 extends over 16 amino acids. The CDR3, as DNA: TGTGCCAGCAGCCAAGGGTACCTCCGCCTGAACTACGAGCAGTACTTC. Translating gives CASSQGYLRLNYEQYF. The full variable domain, rest sourced from reference TRBV14 and TRBJ2-7, is EAGVTQFPSHSVIEKGQTVTLRCDPISGHDNLYWYRRVMGKEIKFLLHFVKESKQDESGMPNNRFLAERTGGTYSTLKVQPAELEDSGVYFCASSQGYLRLNYEQYFGPGTRLTVT.